A single sample gave rise to the 20 T cell receptor beta chains below, sequenced in a study of cytotoxic CD8 clonotypes in ibrutinib-treated CLL. The table came from immunoSEQ multiplex PCR; TCRdb's copy has only in-frame clones and leaves some out. The sample shows about 200,000 clones, approximately 79% of them seen only once. Sequenced material: PBMCs, taken after 12 months of ibrutinib treatment. These receptors came from a human donor with chronic lymphocytic leukemia.

The V and J genes are TRBV30 and TRBJ1-1, with no clear D. V dropped 0 bases and J dropped 7 bases, with 24 bases sitting between them. Germline CDR1 reads GTSNPN; CDR2 reads SVGIG (reference sequence). The CDR3 extends over 17 amino acids. In DNA form, the CDR3 reads TGTGCCTGGAGTGTTTGCTGCGGTATCGTGATCTGGGGTGAAGCTTTCTTT. The encoded protein is CAWSVCCGIVIWGEAFF.

The V gene is TRBV6-5, the J gene TRBJ1-5, with D possibly being TRBD1 (6 bases). V shed 0 bases and J shed 5 bases, with 11 bases lying between them. The CDR3 has 15 residues. CDR1 is MNHEY and CDR2 is SVGAGI in the germline V gene. The CDR3 here is CASSYSWTEDQPQHF. The CDR3 DNA is TGTGCCAGCAGTTACTCCTGGACAGAGGATCAGCCCCAGCATTTT.

The rearrangement joins TRBV5-1 to TRBJ2-1, with TRBD2 matching 12 bases. J gave up 8 bases and V 1 base, and 10 bases lay outside the gene matches. CDR3 size: 17 residues. CDR1 is SGHRS and CDR2 is YFSETQ in the germline V gene. The CDR3 protein is CASSLNALAGGFDEQFF. The CDR3 nucleotides read TGCGCCAGCAGCTTGAATGCGCTAGCGGGAGGGTTCGATGAGCAGTTCTTC.

The genes are TRBV19 and TRBJ2-7; D perhaps matches TRBD1 (5 bases). V was pared by 5 bases and J by 3 bases, with 11 bases between. The germline V gene has CDR1 LNHDA and CDR2 SQIVND (reference sequence). This CDR3 is built from 13 residues. The CDR3 nucleotides read TGTGCCAGTAGTCGTCAGGGAAACTACGAGCAGTACTTC. This gives the protein CASSRQGNYEQYF. Variable domain in full (rest from reference TRBV19 and TRBJ2-7): DGGITQSPKYLFRKEGQNVTLSCEQNLNHDAMYWYRQDPGQGLRLIYYSQIVNDFQKGDIAEGYSVSREKKESFPLTVTSAQKNPTAFYLCASSRQGNYEQYFGPGTRLTVT.

This chain connects TRBV15 to TRBJ1-1; 7 bases align to TRBD1. Germline CDR1 and CDR2: LNHNV and YYDKDF (reference sequence). J lost 6 bases, V lost 5 bases, and 15 bases had no gene match. This CDR3 has 16 residues. For the CDR3, the DNA is TGTGCCACCAGCCCAGGGGGTACCCTCCAGAGGCCTGAAGCTTTCTTT. Its translation is CATSPGGTLQRPEAFF.

The chain uses TRBV10-3 and TRBJ1-2; D remains unclear. V was shortened by 3 bases and J by 7 bases, with 6 bases between the two germline ends. This CDR3 contains 11 residues. CDR1 is ENHRY, CDR2 SYGVKD, per germline. The CDR3 protein is CAISERFGYTF. CDR3 coding DNA: TGTGCCATCAGTGAACGGTTTGGCTACACCTTC.

CDR3 DNA sequence: TGTGCCAGCTCACCCCAGCGCTCTGGAAACACCATATATTTT. Translated: CASSPQRSGNTIYF. The V call is TRBV18, the J call TRBJ1-3; D is unresolved. CDR3 size: 14 residues. The germline CDR1 and CDR2 sequences are KGHSH and LQKENI. V was shortened by 3 bases and J by 0 bases, with 6 bases between the two germline ends.

The chain uses TRBV7-9 and TRBJ2-2; D possibly corresponds to TRBD2 (5 bases). The CDR3 length is 13 residues. V dropped 5 bases and J dropped 6 bases, with 10 bases sitting between them. Germline V gene sequence: CDR1 SEHNR, CDR2 FQNEAQ (reference sequence). In DNA, the CDR3 is TGTGCCAGCAGCCCCGGGAATTCCGGGGAGCTGTTTTTT. Amino acid sequence: CASSPGNSGELFF.

This clone was counted a few times. V is TRBV4-1 and J is TRBJ1-1, with D perhaps matching TRBD1 (6 bases). CDR1 is MGHRA and CDR2 is YSYEKL in the germline V gene. V lost 10 bases to trimming and J lost 9 bases, with 18 bases between them. This CDR3 contains 12 residues. The CDR3 protein is CATRGGRAQAFF. The CDR3 bases are TGCGCCACCAGGGGAGGGCGGGCTCAAGCTTTCTTT.

CDR3 bases: TGTGCCAGCAGTTTATTCGGGACAGGGGGCGCCTCCTACGAGCAGTACTTC. Translation: CASSLFGTGGASYEQYF. The chain recombines TRBV28 with TRBJ2-7; 12 positions agree with TRBD1. J was trimmed by 0 bases and V by 1 base; bases with no gene match: 4. The CDR3 is made up of 17 amino acids. Germline CDR1 and CDR2: MDHEN and SYDVKM.

The chain has TRBV25-1 and TRBJ1-3; D ambiguous. Germline loops: CDR1 MGHDK, CDR2 SYGVNS. V lost 11 bases to trimming and J lost 6 bases, with 17 bases between them. CDR3 length: 13 amino acids. CDR3: CAASMGNANTIYF. The CDR3 region has the DNA TGTGCCGCCTCCATGGGAAACGCAAACACCATATATTTT.

This sequence joins TRBV2 and TRBJ2-7; D remains unclear. The CDR3 loop spans 12 amino acids. Germline lookup yields CDR1 SNHLY and CDR2 FYNNEI. The V and J ends lost 11 bases and 4 bases respectively, with 15 bases between them. The CDR3 loop is CAGGLSEYEQYF. CDR3 nucleotides: TGTGCCGGTGGGTTATCGGAATACGAGCAGTACTTC.

The chain links TRBV18 to TRBJ1-2, with 8 nucleotides matching TRBD1. In germline, CDR1 is KGHSH, CDR2 LQKENI. The CDR3 length is 12 residues. V gave up 6 bases and J gave up 5 bases; unmatched junction bases: 2. Here the CDR3 reads CASSGQGYGYTF. CDR3 nucleotides: TGTGCCAGCTCCGGACAGGGTTATGGCTACACCTTC.

The chain is built from TRBV6-4 and TRBJ2-1; a weak D match, TRBD2 (5 bases). CDR1 and CDR2 from the germline V gene are MRHNA and SNTAGT. Trimming took 8 bases from V and 10 from J, leaving 18 bases between them. This CDR3 spans 13 amino acids. CDR3: CASPSPFSCEQFF. In nucleotides, the CDR3 is TGTGCCAGCCCTAGCCCCTTTTCTTGCGAGCAGTTCTTC.

This clone was observed a handful of times. V usage is TRBV30 and J usage is TRBJ1-5; D not certain. CDR3 length: 13 residues. Germline lookup yields CDR1 GTSNPN and CDR2 SVGIG (reference sequence). With 3 bases removed from V and 3 bases from J, the gap between germline ends came to 9 bases. DNA for the CDR3: TGTGCCTGGAGCGCTCTCCCCAATCAGCCCCAGCATTTT. Translated: CAWSALPNQPQHF.

This clone was observed a handful of times. The chain combines TRBV10-3 with TRBJ2-2, with D possibly being TRBD1 or TRBD2 (6 bases each). Trimming cost V 9 bases and J 0 bases, with 11 bases left between them. This CDR3 region has 14 residues. Looked up from germline, CDR1 is ENHRY and CDR2 is SYGVKD. The CDR3 loop is CAIGGPTNTGELFF. The CDR3, as DNA: TGTGCCATAGGGGGGCCGACGAACACCGGGGAGCTGTTTTTT.

The chain carries TRBV11-2 and TRBJ2-2; D remains ambiguous. CDR1 is SGHAT and CDR2 is FQNNGV in the germline V gene. The CDR3 has 14 residues. Trimming removed 1 base at V and 5 bases at J, with 8 bases between. The CDR3 bases are TGTGCCAGCAGCTTAGTGGTAGGGACCGGGGAGCTGTTTTTT. Translation: CASSLVVGTGELFF. The variable domain in full, completed from reference TRBV11-2 and TRBJ2-2, reads EAGVAQSPRYKIIEKRQSVAFWCNPISGHATLYWYQQILGQGPKLLIQFQNNGVVDDSQLPKDRFSAERLKGVDSTLKIQPAKLEDSAVYLCASSLVVGTGELFFGEGSRLTVL.

The chain carries TRBV6-4 and TRBJ2-3; 10 bases align to TRBD1. The CDR3 runs to 17 residues. Germline CDR1 is MRHNA and CDR2 is SNTAGT. The ends lost 6 bases at V and 1 base at J; junction bases unmatched: 10. The CDR3 region has the DNA TGTGCCAGCAGCCCCGGGACAGGGGATTGGGGCACAGATACGCAGTATTTT. Translated, it gives CASSPGTGDWGTDTQYF.

With respect to this clone: With a much larger clone just one base away, this may be a read error. The V and J genes are TRBV2 and TRBJ2-7; D remains ambiguous. From germline, CDR1 is SNHLY and CDR2 FYNNEI. The CDR3 contains 10 residues. V shed 5 bases and J shed 3 bases, with 2 bases lying between them. The CDR3 bases are TGTGCCAGCAGTTACTACGAGCAGTACTTC. Translated: CASSYYEQYF.

This sequence joins TRBV27 and TRBJ2-1; the D gene is possibly TRBD1 (6 bases). This CDR3 comprises 12 residues. Germline loops: CDR1 MNHEY, CDR2 SMNVEV (reference sequence). Trimming removed 7 bases from V and 4 bases from J, with 8 bases in between. The CDR3 DNA reads TGTGCCAGCACCGGGACATACAATGAGCAGTTCTTC. It translates to CASTGTYNEQFF.